The clone carrying this T cell receptor beta chain was detected a few times. Its specificity is unknown. These data belong to a study of T cell clonotyping in hematopoietic cell transplantation. Generated by immunoSEQ multiplex PCR, the TCRdb table keeps only in-frame clones and is missing some. This sample yields 20,000 or so clones, of which more than 60% are seen a single time; roughly 14% belongs to the top ten. Study-wide results and caveats: Recipient TCR diversity dropped after transplant; expanded clonotypes rose from day 30 to 180. At the given depth, recipient repertoires were over 97% de novo clonotypes. CD4 and CD8 repertoire contributions could not be separated without sorting. Higher Inverse Simpson Index values in graft donor and pretransplant recipient predicted broader posttransplant TCR diversity.

This CDR3 comprises 17 residues. Germline assignment: CDR1 GTSNPN and CDR2 SVGIG (reference sequence). V lost 0 bases and J lost 2, with 17 bases in between. This chain links TRBV30 with TRBJ1-5; D unclear. This clonotype originated in a man between 60 and 75 years old in good health. Some clones in this sample may be carry-over from other donors' samples. Sequencing was done on a sample of peripheral blood mononuclear cells. In nucleotides, the CDR3 is TGTGCCTGGAGTGTACGAGGGTCGGGTTTTGGCAATCAGCCCCAGCATTTT. Its translation is CAWSVRGSGFGNQPQHF.